This T cell receptor beta chain was sequenced in a study of blood T cell repertoires in COVID-19 (dated by TCRdb to between 2020 and 2021). Background on the whole study: The collaborator samples originated in the United States, Italy and Spain and spanned the acute and convalescent phases of COVID-19. The prospective study material was composed of cDNA or gDNA derived from T cells, B-cell-depleted T cells, or PBMCs. Subjects who had been exposed to COVID-19, were actively infected with it, or had recovered from it provided the deeply sampled blood TCRbeta repertoires that made up the dataset. Samples came from the ongoing ImmuneRACE study (first 160 participants) plus 1,254 subjects from 6 global collaborators. Where available, HLA class I and class II types were taken from metadata supplied by the sample provider and were not determined by assay-based typing. A freely available public database, intended as a resource for researchers studying the immune response to SARS-CoV-2, is where the repertoires were released. A de-identified subject ID, COVID-19 status, age in years and sex were almost always included in the sample metadata.

Study-level results and caveats: The quantity of clinical and demographic metadata differed by source and by participant and was supplied without curation.

About this clone itself: This clone's antigen is unknown. The sample holds no much larger clone one base away, and base qualities are not on file.

TCRbeta CDR3 regions were amplified from genomic DNA by means of the immunoSEQ Assay, a bias-controlled multiplex PCR. Concerning the study's data processing: The number of nucleated cells in each sample was estimated from the amplification of reference gene primers within the assay. To quantify the absolute abundance of each unique TCRbeta CDR3 rearrangement, sequence reads were collapsed and filtered. For each sample, productive Simpson clonality was calculated as the square root of Simpson's diversity index across productive rearrangements. What TCRdb holds here is the immuneACCESS table cut down to in-frame rearrangements. Part of the clones is not present; checked against another copy, under half of the missing clones reflect an unresolved V gene, and the others are unexplained. V and J calls and clone size follow that table, whereas D and trimming were derived from the DNA. This sample holds tens of thousands of clones; around 84% were observed only once. 5.5% to 8.5% of the sample belongs to the ten largest clones.

Taken from the germline V gene, the CDR1 and CDR2 loops are SGHRS and YFSETQ. The germline ends are 20 bases apart after V is trimmed by 4 bases and J by 7 bases. Counted from cysteine to phenylalanine, this CDR3 has 15 amino acids. Only the CDR3 portion is preserved as DNA: 45 bases, with reading frame beginning at the first base. The collaborating institutions used their own protocols to collect whole blood in K2EDTA tubes. For TCRbeta analysis, collaborators shipped samples in one of three forms: frozen whole blood, isolated PBMCs, or DNA extracted from either of those sample types. This sequence uses TRBV5-1 and TRBJ1-1; no D gene can be assigned with confidence. The clonotype originates from a middle-aged man with active COVID-19. Source material: peripheral blood. The CDR3 is CASSPPGPPRGEAFF. The DNA is TGCGCCAGCAGCCCGCCGGGTCCGCCACGGGGTGAAGCTTTCTTT.